A selection of T cell receptor beta chains follows, all from one sample in a study of blood T cell repertoires in COVID-19. Assay used: immunoSEQ multiplex PCR; TCRdb lists only in-frame clones, some missing. The sample includes about 160,000 clones, 81% of them seen just once. The sample was PBMCs or T cells enriched from blood (not recorded which). These receptors originate from a woman in her forties with acute COVID-19. CDR3s include the opening cysteine and the closing phenylalanine or tryptophan. Each record gives: J gene, V gene, D gene, clone size, CDR3 protein, CDR3 DNA. A D gene is named only where the DNA matches it firmly. Size is omitted from some rows. Given values are once, few, many or a class for expanded clones.

j_call: TRBJ2-1
v_call: TRBV11-3
d_call: TRBD2
clone_size: .
cdr3_aa: CASSLDPRGLTIAYNEQFF
cdr3_nt: TGTGCCAGCAGCTTAGACCCCCGGGGACTAACAATAGCCTACAATGAGCAGTTCTTC

j_call: TRBJ1-4
v_call: TRBV5-1
d_call: .
clone_size: .
cdr3_aa: CASRTDLWEKLFF
cdr3_nt: TGCGCCAGCCGGACAGACCTTTGGGAAAAACTGTTTTTT

j_call: TRBJ2-7
v_call: TRBV2
d_call: TRBD2
clone_size: .
cdr3_aa: CASSEGTSGTYEQYF
cdr3_nt: TGTGCCAGCAGTGAGGGGACTAGCGGAACCTACGAGCAGTACTTC

j_call: TRBJ2-1
v_call: TRBV27
d_call: TRBD2
clone_size: .
cdr3_aa: CASRTGTSPYNEQFF
cdr3_nt: TGTGCCAGCAGGACCGGGACTAGCCCCTACAATGAGCAGTTCTTC

j_call: TRBJ2-3
v_call: TRBV10-3
d_call: TRBD2
clone_size: .
cdr3_aa: CAITSLAGETQYF
cdr3_nt: TGTGCCATCACGTCTCTGGCGGGAGAAACGCAGTATTTT

j_call: TRBJ2-5
v_call: TRBV7-6
d_call: TRBD2
clone_size: .
cdr3_aa: CASSRLAGVETQYF
cdr3_nt: TGTGCCAGCAGTCGACTAGCGGGAGTGGAGACCCAGTACTTC

j_call: TRBJ2-7
v_call: TRBV7-2
d_call: TRBD2
clone_size: .
cdr3_aa: CASSRSGRAHEQYF
cdr3_nt: TGTGCCAGCAGCCGTAGCGGGAGGGCCCACGAGCAGTACTTC

j_call: TRBJ1-3
v_call: TRBV18
d_call: .
clone_size: few
cdr3_aa: CASSANRASYGNTIYF
cdr3_nt: TGTGCCAGCTCAGCCAACAGGGCTAGTTACGGAAACACCATATATTTT

j_call: TRBJ2-3
v_call: TRBV11-3
d_call: TRBD1
clone_size: once
cdr3_aa: CASSLTGAGTDTQYF
cdr3_nt: TGTGCCAGCAGCCTCACAGGGGCGGGCACAGATACGCAGTATTTT

j_call: TRBJ1-1
v_call: TRBV6-5
d_call: .
clone_size: few
cdr3_aa: CASSQDRRAFF
cdr3_nt: TGTGCCAGCAGCCAAGACAGGCGGGCTTTCTTT

j_call: TRBJ2-7
v_call: TRBV5-6
d_call: .
clone_size: .
cdr3_aa: CASSSSRLPPYEQYF
cdr3_nt: TGTGCCAGCAGCAGCAGTCGACTCCCTCCTTACGAGCAGTACTTC

j_call: TRBJ1-4
v_call: TRBV30
d_call: TRBD1
clone_size: .
cdr3_aa: CAWEPGQRNEKLFF
cdr3_nt: TGTGCCTGGGAACCGGGACAGAGAAATGAAAAACTGTTTTTT

j_call: TRBJ1-3
v_call: TRBV6-5
d_call: TRBD1
clone_size: few
cdr3_aa: CASSRDRIDGNTIYF
cdr3_nt: TGTGCCAGCAGTCGGGACAGAATCGATGGAAACACCATATATTTT

j_call: TRBJ2-7
v_call: TRBV2
d_call: .
clone_size: .
cdr3_aa: CASSRGYNEQYF
cdr3_nt: TGTGCCTCCAGTCGGGGGTACAACGAGCAGTACTTC

j_call: TRBJ2-7
v_call: TRBV27
d_call: .
clone_size: .
cdr3_aa: CASRHRTSYEQYF
cdr3_nt: TGTGCCAGCAGGCACCGAACTTCCTACGAGCAGTACTTC

j_call: TRBJ2-3
v_call: TRBV12-5
d_call: .
clone_size: .
cdr3_aa: CASGLVDMTQYF
cdr3_nt: TGTGCTAGTGGTTTGGTGGACATGACGCAGTATTTT

j_call: TRBJ2-1
v_call: TRBV7-3
d_call: TRBD2
clone_size: .
cdr3_aa: CASSPSGPPGDEQFF
cdr3_nt: TGTGCCAGCAGTCCTAGCGGGCCCCCAGGGGATGAGCAGTTCTTC

j_call: TRBJ2-1
v_call: TRBV2
d_call: .
clone_size: .
cdr3_aa: CASSETSYNEQFF
cdr3_nt: TGTGCCAGCAGTGAAACATCTTACAATGAGCAGTTCTTC

j_call: TRBJ1-5
v_call: TRBV30
d_call: TRBD1
clone_size: .
cdr3_aa: CAWRGTGGNQPQHF
cdr3_nt: TGTGCCTGGAGGGGGACAGGGGGCAATCAGCCCCAGCATTTT

j_call: TRBJ1-4
v_call: TRBV19
d_call: .
clone_size: once
cdr3_aa: CASSNPSGESNEKLFF
cdr3_nt: TGTGCCAGTAGTAATCCCTCAGGGGAATCTAATGAAAAACTGTTTTTT

j_call: TRBJ2-3
v_call: TRBV19
d_call: .
clone_size: .
cdr3_aa: CASRQGTISTDTQYF
cdr3_nt: TGTGCCAGCCGACAGGGGACTATTAGCACAGATACGCAGTATTTT

j_call: TRBJ2-5
v_call: TRBV5-1
d_call: .
clone_size: .
cdr3_aa: CASSSSTQETQYF
cdr3_nt: TGCGCCAGCAGCTCCAGTACGCAAGAGACCCAGTACTTC

j_call: TRBJ1-2
v_call: TRBV15
d_call: .
clone_size: few
cdr3_aa: CATSRDSGKGYTF
cdr3_nt: TGTGCCACCAGCAGAGATAGCGGGAAAGGCTACACCTTC

j_call: TRBJ2-1
v_call: TRBV29-1
d_call: TRBD2
clone_size: .
cdr3_aa: CSVNGGLSKFF
cdr3_nt: TGCAGCGTTAATGGGGGACTATCGAAGTTCTTC

j_call: TRBJ1-1
v_call: TRBV18
d_call: .
clone_size: .
cdr3_aa: CASSPSGGVEAFF
cdr3_nt: TGTGCCAGCTCACCATCGGGGGGGGTAGAAGCTTTCTTT

j_call: TRBJ1-3
v_call: TRBV11-2
d_call: .
clone_size: .
cdr3_aa: CASSLDSYSGNTIYF
cdr3_nt: TGTGCCAGCAGCTTAGATAGTTATTCTGGAAACACCATATATTTT

j_call: TRBJ1-5
v_call: TRBV2
d_call: .
clone_size: .
cdr3_aa: CASSESLYSNQPQHF
cdr3_nt: TGTGCCAGCAGTGAGAGTTTATATAGCAATCAGCCCCAGCATTTT

j_call: TRBJ1-2
v_call: TRBV29-1
d_call: .
clone_size: few
cdr3_aa: CSVETDFYGYTF
cdr3_nt: TGCAGCGTTGAAACGGACTTCTATGGCTACACCTTC

j_call: TRBJ1-2
v_call: TRBV7-9
d_call: .
clone_size: .
cdr3_aa: CASSPGAPGVYGYTF
cdr3_nt: TGTGCCAGCAGCCCCGGGGCCCCAGGGGTTTATGGCTACACCTTC

j_call: TRBJ2-3
v_call: TRBV5-1
d_call: TRBD2
clone_size: .
cdr3_aa: CASSLGSGRVTDTQYF
cdr3_nt: TGCGCCAGCAGCTTGGGGAGCGGGAGGGTCACAGATACGCAGTATTTT

j_call: TRBJ1-2
v_call: TRBV6-6
d_call: .
clone_size: .
cdr3_aa: CASSFRGGSDGYTF
cdr3_nt: TGTGCCAGCAGTTTCCGCGGCGGCAGCGATGGCTACACCTTC

j_call: TRBJ2-7
v_call: TRBV3-1/TRBV3-2
d_call: TRBD2
clone_size: .
cdr3_aa: CASSLSGRPYEQYF
cdr3_nt: TGTGCCAGCAGCCTCAGCGGGAGACCCTACGAGCAGTACTTC

j_call: TRBJ1-6
v_call: TRBV19
d_call: TRBD1
clone_size: .
cdr3_aa: CASSIAPPRTGHNSPLHF
cdr3_nt: TGTGCCAGTAGTATAGCCCCCCCTCGGACAGGGCATAATTCACCCCTCCACTTT

j_call: TRBJ1-6
v_call: TRBV3-1/TRBV3-2
d_call: TRBD1
clone_size: .
cdr3_aa: CASSPSLGQRPNSPLHF
cdr3_nt: TGTGCCAGCAGCCCCAGTTTGGGACAGCGGCCAAATTCACCCCTCCACTTT

j_call: TRBJ1-2
v_call: TRBV6-5
d_call: .
clone_size: .
cdr3_aa: CASTAGLSNYGYTF
cdr3_nt: TGTGCCAGCACGGCAGGGTTGTCTAACTATGGCTACACCTTC

j_call: TRBJ1-1
v_call: TRBV15
d_call: .
clone_size: .
cdr3_aa: CATSPGQNTEAFF
cdr3_nt: TGTGCCACCAGTCCCGGACAGAACACTGAAGCTTTCTTT

j_call: TRBJ2-1
v_call: TRBV29-1
d_call: TRBD2
clone_size: .
cdr3_aa: CSVGGSANEQFF
cdr3_nt: TGCAGCGTTGGCGGGAGCGCGAATGAGCAGTTCTTC

j_call: TRBJ1-5
v_call: TRBV7-9
d_call: TRBD1
clone_size: .
cdr3_aa: CASSPNRDSQPQHF
cdr3_nt: TGTGCCAGCAGCCCGAACAGGGACAGTCAGCCCCAGCATTTT

j_call: TRBJ1-2
v_call: TRBV6-5
d_call: .
clone_size: .
cdr3_aa: CASNPMAGIYGYTF
cdr3_nt: TGTGCCAGCAACCCAATGGCGGGGATCTATGGCTACACCTTC

j_call: TRBJ2-1
v_call: TRBV6-5
d_call: TRBD1
clone_size: .
cdr3_aa: CASSTTGTGYNEQFF
cdr3_nt: TGTGCCAGCAGCACAACCGGGACAGGGTATAATGAGCAGTTCTTC

j_call: TRBJ2-1
v_call: TRBV5-1
d_call: .
clone_size: .
cdr3_aa: CASSPAASRQLGNEQFF
cdr3_nt: TGCGCCAGCAGCCCGGCGGCTAGTCGCCAACTTGGGAATGAGCAGTTCTTC

j_call: TRBJ2-2
v_call: TRBV3-1/TRBV3-2
d_call: .
clone_size: .
cdr3_aa: CASRGDTNTGELFF
cdr3_nt: TGTGCCAGCAGAGGGGACACTAACACCGGGGAGCTGTTTTTT

j_call: TRBJ2-3
v_call: TRBV9
d_call: TRBD2
clone_size: .
cdr3_aa: CASSETGTSGRRVTDTQYF
cdr3_nt: TGTGCCAGCAGCGAAACCGGGACTAGCGGGAGGAGGGTCACAGATACGCAGTATTTT

j_call: TRBJ1-1
v_call: TRBV5-4
d_call: .
clone_size: .
cdr3_aa: CASSSRVSTEAFF
cdr3_nt: TGTGCCAGCAGCTCCCGGGTTAGCACTGAAGCTTTCTTT

j_call: TRBJ2-3
v_call: TRBV5-1
d_call: TRBD2
clone_size: .
cdr3_aa: CASSLVAGGSTDTQYF
cdr3_nt: TGCGCCAGCAGCTTGGTCGCGGGGGGAAGCACAGATACGCAGTATTTT

j_call: TRBJ1-1
v_call: TRBV27
d_call: TRBD1
clone_size: .
cdr3_aa: CASSPQPGQAASAFF
cdr3_nt: TGTGCCAGCAGTCCCCAACCGGGACAGGCGGCTTCGGCTTTCTTT

j_call: TRBJ2-1
v_call: TRBV30
d_call: .
clone_size: few
cdr3_aa: CAWDLGLNNEQFF
cdr3_nt: TGTGCCTGGGACCTGGGGCTTAACAATGAGCAGTTCTTC

j_call: TRBJ1-2
v_call: TRBV18
d_call: TRBD1
clone_size: once
cdr3_aa: CASSPGTGGETGYTF
cdr3_nt: TGTGCCAGCTCACCTGGGACAGGGGGCGAAACTGGCTACACCTTC

j_call: TRBJ1-1
v_call: TRBV6-6
d_call: .
clone_size: .
cdr3_aa: CASRKLLDTEAFF
cdr3_nt: TGTGCCAGCAGGAAATTACTGGACACTGAAGCTTTCTTT

j_call: TRBJ2-1
v_call: TRBV4-1
d_call: TRBD2
clone_size: .
cdr3_aa: CASSQDWGRASGYNEQFF
cdr3_nt: TGCGCCAGCAGCCAAGATTGGGGACGGGCTAGCGGATACAATGAGCAGTTCTTC

j_call: TRBJ1-5
v_call: TRBV27
d_call: TRBD1
clone_size: .
cdr3_aa: CASSFVGQGALSNQPQHF
cdr3_nt: TGTGCCAGCAGTTTCGTGGGACAGGGGGCTTTAAGCAATCAGCCCCAGCATTTT